This TCR beta chain was captured by sequencing in a study of blood T cell repertoires in COVID-19. For the study at large: Sources were T cells, B-cell-depleted T cells, or PBMCs; the material itself was cDNA or gDNA.

This CDR3 is built from 13 residues. With 7 bases removed from V and 1 base from J, the gap between germline ends came to 10 bases. CDR1 is ENHRY, CDR2 SYGVKD, per germline. This clone was counted only a few times. Source study methods: Estimates of nucleated cell counts were drawn from the amplification of reference gene primers. Using immunoSEQ multiplex PCR, the repertoire was profiled, and TCRdb retains in-frame clones only, with some absent. V and J calls and clone size are given by that table; D and trimming were obtained from the DNA. The repertoire holds under 80,000 clones, roughly 86% seen once, with about 6.8% in the top ten.

This rearrangement joins TRBV10-3 to TRBJ1-1; a possible D gene is TRBD1 (6 bases). The origin of this receptor is a man in his fifties or sixties with acute or convalescent COVID-19. The sample taken for sequencing was peripheral blood. This CDR3 reads CAITPGQNTEAFF. CDR3 bases: TGTGCCATCACCCCGGGACAGAACACTGAAGCTTTCTTT.